The following is a T cell receptor beta chain sequence with its context. This sample is drawn from a study of blood T cell repertoires in COVID-19. Study-wide background: Spain, Italy and the United States supplied samples that represented acute and convalescent COVID-19. The cDNA or gDNA used as material had been derived from T cells, B-cell-depleted T cells, or PBMCs.

As handled by the study authors: Amplified reference gene primers provided the basis for estimating nucleated cell counts. Repertoires were generated with immunoSEQ multiplex PCR, while TCRdb's copy carries only in-frame clones and drops some. V and J calls plus clone size are reproduced from that table; the DNA served to infer D and trimming. The sample carries just over 90,000 clones, 76% recorded once. The sample was peripheral blood. The sequence was collected from a man in his 70s with acute or convalescent COVID-19.

This chain's CDR3 is CASSPLGGPGNTIYF. In DNA form, the CDR3 reads TGTGCCAGCAGTCCCCTAGGAGGGCCTGGAAACACCATATATTTT. The V gene is TRBV28, the J gene TRBJ1-3; D unresolved. V was trimmed by 5 bases and J by 2 bases, leaving 13 bases between them. CDR1 is MDHEN, CDR2 SYDVKM, per germline. The CDR3 length is 15 residues.